The source of this T cell receptor beta chain is a study of T-cell memory formation after mild COVID-19. This clonotype was counted at least ten times. TCRdb called the 5' RACE reads again in MiXCR, with one record for every CDR3 protein. In the table there are approximately 300,000 distinct CDR3 sequences, roughly a fifth of which are singletons. CDR3 length equals 13 residues. Per germline, CDR1 MNHEY and CDR2 SMNVEV (reference sequence). V shed 5 bases, J shed 14 bases, and the junction held 7 bases outside the gene matches. V gene TRBV27 combines with J gene TRBJ2-1, with 12 bases fitting TRBD2. The sequenced sample consisted of PBMCs or a T cell subset sorted from them (not recorded which). The sequence was collected from a man aged 18 to 29 who had mild COVID-19 (a few samples of this study predate the infection). Cell type and time point are not known. The CDR3 loop is CASSPRTSGVEFF. CDR3 coding DNA: TGTGCCAGCAGTCCACGGACTAGCGGGGTAGAGTTCTTC.